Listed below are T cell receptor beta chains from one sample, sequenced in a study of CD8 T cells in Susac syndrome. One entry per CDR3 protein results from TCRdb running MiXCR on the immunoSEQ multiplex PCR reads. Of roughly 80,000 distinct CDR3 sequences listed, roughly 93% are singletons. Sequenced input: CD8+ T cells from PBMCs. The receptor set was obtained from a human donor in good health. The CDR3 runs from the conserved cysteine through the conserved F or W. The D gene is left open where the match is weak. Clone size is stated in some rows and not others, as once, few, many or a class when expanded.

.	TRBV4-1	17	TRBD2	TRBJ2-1	CASSHRLEGTSAGEQFF	TGCGCCAGCAGCCACAGACTCGAGGGGACTAGCGCTGGGGAGCAGTTCTTC
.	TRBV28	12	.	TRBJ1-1	CASSFETVEAFF	TGTGCCAGCAGCTTTGAGACCGTAGAAGCTTTCTTT
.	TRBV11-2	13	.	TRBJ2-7	CASSLSGAYEQYF	TGTGCCAGCAGCTTATCAGGGGCCTACGAGCAGTACTTC
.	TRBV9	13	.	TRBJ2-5	CASSPILSETQYF	TGTGCCAGCAGCCCCATTCTGAGCGAGACCCAGTACTTC
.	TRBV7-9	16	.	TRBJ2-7	CASSPRGGRGTYEQYF	TGTGCCAGCAGCCCGCGCGGAGGTCGGGGCACCTACGAGCAGTACTTC
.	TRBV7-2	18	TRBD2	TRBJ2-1	CASSEGLAGAWVRNEQFF	TGTGCCAGCAGCGAGGGACTAGCGGGGGCCTGGGTGAGAAATGAGCAGTTCTTC
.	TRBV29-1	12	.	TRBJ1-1	CSVEGPGTEAFF	TGCAGCGTTGAGGGTCCTGGTACTGAAGCTTTCTTT
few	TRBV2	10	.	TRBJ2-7	CASSVYEQYF	TGTGCCAGCAGTGTCTACGAGCAGTACTTC
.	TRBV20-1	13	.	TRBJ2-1	CSAREGLYNEQFF	TGCAGTGCTAGAGAGGGACTCTACAATGAGCAGTTCTTC
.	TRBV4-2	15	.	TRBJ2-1	CASSQRGGPRNEQFF	TGTGCCAGCAGCCAGAGGGGAGGACCCAGGAATGAGCAGTTCTTC
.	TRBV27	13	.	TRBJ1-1	CASSHQGSTEAFF	TGTGCCAGCAGCCACCAGGGGAGCACTGAAGCTTTCTTT
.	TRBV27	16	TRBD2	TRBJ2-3	CASSSGTSIGRDTQYF	TGTGCCAGCAGTTCCGGGACTAGCATCGGCCGAGATACGCAGTATTTT
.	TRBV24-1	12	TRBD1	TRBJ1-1	CATSEAGGSTFF	TGTGCCACCAGTGAGGCAGGGGGCTCGACTTTCTTT
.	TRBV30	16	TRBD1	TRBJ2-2	CAWTHAGRGPGGELFF	TGTGCCTGGACTCACGCCGGCAGGGGGCCGGGGGGGGAGCTGTTTTTT
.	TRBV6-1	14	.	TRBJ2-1	CASSARWGHNEQFF	TGTGCCAGCAGTGCTAGATGGGGTCACAATGAGCAGTTCTTC
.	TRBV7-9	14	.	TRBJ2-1	CASSINTGSNEQFF	TGTGCCAGCAGCATAAACACAGGGAGTAATGAGCAGTTCTTC
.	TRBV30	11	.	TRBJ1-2	CAWYGELGYTF	TGTGCCTGGTACGGAGAGCTGGGCTACACCTTC
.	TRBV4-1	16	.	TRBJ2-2	CASSHTRDQNTGELFF	TGCGCCAGCAGCCATACCCGGGACCAGAACACCGGGGAGCTGTTTTTT
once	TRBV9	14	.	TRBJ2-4	CASSVASDQDIQYF	TGTGCCAGCAGCGTAGCATCGGACCAGGACATTCAGTACTTC
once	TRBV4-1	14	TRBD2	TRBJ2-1	CASSLLAGYNEQFF	TGCGCCAGCAGCCTTTTAGCGGGTTACAATGAGCAGTTCTTC
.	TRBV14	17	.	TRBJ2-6	CASSQVGTGTGANVLTF	TGTGCCAGCAGCCAAGTGGGCACAGGGACTGGGGCCAACGTCCTGACTTTC
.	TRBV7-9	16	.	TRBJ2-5	CASSSTERQDEETQYF	TGTGCCAGCAGCTCTACGGAACGCCAGGACGAAGAGACCCAGTACTTC
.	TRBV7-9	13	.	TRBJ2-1	CASSFFLRYEQFF	TGTGCCAGCAGCTTTTTCTTGAGGTATGAGCAGTTCTTC
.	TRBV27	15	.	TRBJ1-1	CASSLSTHGGTEAFF	TGTGCCAGCAGTTTATCCACCCATGGAGGGACTGAAGCTTTCTTT
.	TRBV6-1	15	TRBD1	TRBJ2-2	CASSERTGDTGELFF	TGTGCCAGCAGTGAAAGGACAGGGGACACCGGGGAGCTGTTTTTT
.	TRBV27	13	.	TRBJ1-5	CASSSGSRQPQHF	TGTGCCAGCAGTTCAGGGTCGAGACAGCCCCAGCATTTT
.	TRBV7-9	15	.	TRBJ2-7	CASSYPRSEPYEQYF	TGTGCCAGCAGTTACCCGAGGTCGGAGCCCTACGAGCAGTACTTC
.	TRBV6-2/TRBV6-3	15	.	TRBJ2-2	CASSPEQGWAGELFF	TGTGCCAGCAGTCCCGAACAGGGATGGGCCGGGGAGCTGTTTTTT